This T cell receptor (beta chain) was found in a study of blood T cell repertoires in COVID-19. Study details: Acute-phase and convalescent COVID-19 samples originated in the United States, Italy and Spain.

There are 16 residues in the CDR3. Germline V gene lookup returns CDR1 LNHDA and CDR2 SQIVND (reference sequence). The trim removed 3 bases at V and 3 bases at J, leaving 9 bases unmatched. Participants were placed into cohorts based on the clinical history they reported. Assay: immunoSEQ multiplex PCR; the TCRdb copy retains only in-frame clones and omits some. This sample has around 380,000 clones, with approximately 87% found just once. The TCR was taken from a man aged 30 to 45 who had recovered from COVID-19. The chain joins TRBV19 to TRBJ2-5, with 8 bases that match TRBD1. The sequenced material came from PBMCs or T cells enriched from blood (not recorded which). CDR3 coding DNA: TGTGCCAGTAGTATCGGTCGGGCAGGGGGCGAAGAGACCCAGTACTTC. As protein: CASSIGRAGGEETQYF.